These 13 T cell receptor beta chains were sequenced from one sample in a study of T cells in Graves' hyperthyroidism and ophthalmopathy. Using RNA transcripts as the source, TCR beta CDR3 regions were amplified. The HTBI set primed first-round TCR CDR3 RT-PCR. TCRdb re-derived calls from the multiplex PCR reads in MiXCR, one entry per CDR3 protein. This table holds fewer than 350,000 distinct CDR3 sequences, approximately 18% found once. The sequenced material came from blood. The receptor source for this set is a woman aged 50 to 65 with Graves' hyperthyroidism.

The chain uses TRBV3-1 and TRBJ2-3; 8 bases map to TRBD2. CDR1 and CDR2 (germline): LGHDT, YNNKEL (reference sequence). After removal of 4 bases from V and 1 base from J, the junction contained 1 base not matched to a gene. The CDR3 sequence is 14 residues long. The chain's CDR3 is CASSPREGTDTQYF. CDR3 sequence (DNA): TGTGCCAGCAGCCCGCGGGAGGGCACAGATACGCAGTATTTT.

The genes are TRBV9 and TRBJ2-6; D gene uncertain. CDR1 is SGDLS, CDR2 YYNGEE, per germline. The V end lost 4 bases, the J end lost 2 bases, and 13 bases lay between the germline ends. The CDR3 has 16 residues. CDR3 sequence: CASSHPVVAGANVLTF. The CDR3, as DNA: TGTGCCAGCAGCCACCCAGTGGTGGCTGGGGCCAACGTCCTGACTTTC.

This clonotype was seen a handful of times. The CDR3 here is CASTAPTGTVSSYNSPLHF. DNA of the CDR3: TGTGCCAGCACCGCCCCCACAGGGACCGTGAGCTCCTATAATTCACCCCTCCACTTT. The V and J genes are TRBV28 and TRBJ1-6; possibly TRBD1 for D (6 bases). Per the germline V gene, CDR1 is MDHEN and CDR2 is SYDVKM. Trimming left V 7 bases short and J 0 bases short, with 22 bases between. This CDR3 contains 19 residues.

This clonotype came up many times. The chain carries TRBV2 and TRBJ2-2, with D maybe TRBD2 (6 bases). The V and J ends lost 7 bases and 10 bases respectively, with 16 bases between them. Germline V gene lookup returns CDR1 SNHLY and CDR2 FYNNEI. CDR3 length: 13 amino acids. The CDR3 nucleotides are TGTGCCAGCAAAAGAGCGGGTCCCGTGGAGCTGTTTTTT. Residues: CASKRAGPVELFF.

A few counts support this clonotype. This chain uses TRBV5-4 with TRBJ2-5; no definite D call. The CDR3 consists of 13 residues. The ends were cut back, 0 bases at V and 2 bases at J, with 5 bases in the middle. Germline-derived CDR1 and CDR2 are SGHNT and YYREEE (reference sequence). The CDR3 DNA is TGTGCCAGCAGCTTGGCCTCGCAAGAGACCCAGTACTTC. Its translation: CASSLASQETQYF.

This clonotype was observed many times. The chain uses TRBV5-1 and TRBJ2-7; D possibly matches TRBD1 or TRBD2 (5 bases each). Germline V gives CDR1 SGHRS, CDR2 YFSETQ. The V end was cut by 5 bases, the J end by 1 base, with 13 bases between. The length of the CDR3 is 14 residues. The CDR3 loop reads CASREGDGSYEQYF. DNA for the CDR3: TGCGCCAGCAGAGAAGGGGACGGGTCCTACGAGCAGTACTTC.

This clonotype was found many times. The chain joins TRBV27 to TRBJ2-5; TRBD2 might be the D (5 bases). The CDR3 has 15 amino acids. The V gene's germline CDR1 is MNHEY and CDR2 SMNVEV (reference sequence). Trimming took off 0 bases at V and 5 bases at J, with 13 bases between the two ends. The CDR3: CASSLSPGSGETQYF. The CDR3 region has the DNA TGTGCCAGCAGTTTATCGCCGGGGAGTGGGGAGACCCAGTACTTC.

As concerns this clonotype: Just one base apart from a much larger clone, this may be a read error. For the CDR3, the DNA is TGTGCCCGGAGACGACTACAATCTACTGGAAAACTGTTTTTT. It is translated as CARRRLQSTGKLFF. The chain is built from TRBV30 and TRBJ1-4; no reliable D call. This CDR3 comprises 14 residues. Per germline, CDR1 GTSNPN and CDR2 SVGIG (reference sequence).

This clonotype appeared once. J is TRBJ2-2 and V is TRBV5-6; a possible D gene is TRBD2 (5 bases). CDR3 length: 13 amino acids. The germline V gene has CDR1 SGHDT and CDR2 YYEEEE. The V and J ends lost 4 bases and 8 bases respectively, with 12 bases between them. CDR3 sequence reads: CASSPPAVGELFF. In DNA form, the CDR3 reads TGTGCCAGCAGCCCTCCAGCGGTTGGGGAGCTGTTTTTT. Drawing the rest from reference TRBV5-6 and TRBJ2-2, the complete variable domain is DAGVTQSPTHLIKTRGQQVTLRCSPKSGHDTVSWYQQALGQGPQFIFQYYEEEERQRGNFPDRFSGHQFPNYSSELNVNALLLGDSALYLCASSPPAVGELFFGEGSRLTVL.

This rearrangement joins TRBV12-3 or TRBV12-4 to TRBJ1-1, with D tentatively TRBD1 (6 bases). Trimming cost V 5 bases and J 1 base, with 11 bases left between them. CDR3 size: 14 residues. For the CDR3, the DNA is TGTGCCAGCAGTACAGGGTTCGGGAACACTGAAGCTTTCTTT. Amino acids: CASSTGFGNTEAFF.

This clonotype was seen a few times. This chain joins TRBV15 and TRBJ2-5; the match to TRBD1 covers 7 bases. The trim removed 5 bases at V and 7 bases at J, leaving 16 bases unmatched. The CDR3 covers 16 residues. Germline V lookup: CDR1 LNHNV, CDR2 YYDKDF (reference sequence). The CDR3 sequence is CATSGTEEAGRGTQYF. DNA for the CDR3: TGTGCCACCAGCGGGACAGAGGAGGCGGGCCGGGGGACCCAGTACTTC.

This clonotype was seen a few times. This may arise from a read error, as a much more abundant clone is one base away. The DNA of the CDR3 is TGTGCCAGCAGACTAGGGTCAGATACGCAGTATTTT. Protein product: CASRLGSDTQYF. The chain is built from TRBV12-3 or TRBV12-4 and TRBJ2-3; D is perhaps TRBD2 (5 bases). V was pared by 6 bases and J by 4 bases, with 8 bases between. CDR3 length equals 12 residues.

This chain uses TRBV2 with TRBJ2-3; D not resolved. The V gene lost 4 bases and the J gene lost 3 bases, with 8 bases spanning the gap. CDR1 and CDR2 (germline): SNHLY, FYNNEI. The length of the CDR3 is 13 residues. The CDR3 nucleotides read TGTGCCAGCAGTGCTTTAGCTACAGATACGCAGTATTTT. This sequence encodes CASSALATDTQYF.